Reported below is one TCR beta chain. Its antigen is not identified. PCR was performed using 60 Vbeta and 13 Jbeta primers. The assay was immunoSEQ multiplex PCR, and TCRdb's table has in-frame clones only and misses some. The data contain 200,000 or so clones, approximately 82% of them singletons. The data stem from a study of cytomegalovirus exposure and HLA in healthy donors. Findings and caveats of the study: Reports indicated that the classifier achieved high specificity and sensitivity in diagnosing cytomegalovirus status.

This CDR3 has 13 amino acids. Germline CDR1 and CDR2: MNHEY and SVGAGI. The V gene end was trimmed by 4 bases and the J gene end by 8 bases; junction bases not matched to a gene: 7. The receptor's source is a man younger than 35 in good health and CMV-seronegative. V gene TRBV6-5 combines with J gene TRBJ1-2, with 7 positions matching TRBD1. The material sequenced was PBMCs. Written as DNA, the CDR3 is TGTGCCAGCAGTTCCCGGACAGGTCGGGGCTACACCTTC. This translates into CASSSRTGRGYTF.